These T cell receptor beta chains were read from a single sample in a study of shared clonotypes between healthy human individuals. Profiling relied on immunoSEQ multiplex PCR, and the TCRdb table lists in-frame clones only, not all of them. The repertoire holds about 520,000 clones, with roughly 95% as singletons. The specimen sequenced was naive CD4+ T cells sorted from blood. The receptors shown here come from a woman aged 30 to 39 in good health. Both conserved end residues are part of each CDR3. D genes are given only for firm matches. Clone size is shown for a subset of rows, as once, few, many or a class of expanded clone.

NA	TRBV6-5	NA	TRBJ2-5	TGTGCCAGCACAGGCGAGCCCTTGGGGGAGACCCAGTACTTC	CASTGEPLGETQYF
NA	TRBV5-1	NA	TRBJ2-7	TGCGCCAGCAGCTTCACAGGGATTTCGTACGAGCAGTACTTC	CASSFTGISYEQYF
TRBD1	TRBV6-6	NA	TRBJ2-3	TGTGCCAGCAGTGGGACAGGCACAGATACGCAGTATTTT	CASSGTGTDTQYF
TRBD1	TRBV6-1	NA	TRBJ2-5	TGTGCCAGCAGTGTTGCAGGGACAGGAGAGACCCAGTACTTC	CASSVAGTGETQYF
NA	TRBV5-1	NA	TRBJ1-4	TGCGCCAGCAGCTTTCACAATAATGAAAAACTGTTTTTT	CASSFHNNEKLFF
TRBD2	TRBV28	NA	TRBJ2-7	TGTGCCAGCAGTTCCTGGGGGGGAGGGGTCACCTACGAGCAGTACTTC	CASSSWGGGVTYEQYF
NA	TRBV19	NA	TRBJ1-2	TGTGCCACCAAAGGCGGGGATGGGCCTAACTATGGCTACACCTTC	CATKGGDGPNYGYTF
NA	TRBV6-6	NA	TRBJ2-2	TGTGCCAGCAGTTACTCGAAAGGGGCGGGTACCGGGGAGCTGTTTTTT	CASSYSKGAGTGELFF
TRBD2	TRBV2	NA	TRBJ2-5	TGTGCCAGCAGTGAAAGCCTAGCGGGAGTAGGCCAGTACTTC	CASSESLAGVGQYF
TRBD1	TRBV19	NA	TRBJ1-1	TGTGCCAGCCGGGACAGACTAAACACTGAAGCTTTCTTT	CASRDRLNTEAFF
TRBD2	TRBV5-5	NA	TRBJ2-5	TGTGCCAGCAGCTTCGGACTAGCGGGGGAGACCCAGTACTTC	CASSFGLAGETQYF
NA	TRBV25-1	NA	TRBJ1-2	TGTGCCAGCAGTGAATGGTGGGGTGGCTACACCTTC	CASSEWWGGYTF
NA	TRBV2	NA	TRBJ2-2	TGTGCCAGCAGTGTGTCGCCGGGAGATCGGACCGGGGAGCTGTTTTTT	CASSVSPGDRTGELFF
TRBD1	TRBV4-1	NA	TRBJ1-5	TGCGCCAGCAGCCAAGTAGGGGCAGGGGGTATATGGAGGCAGCCCCAGCATTTT	CASSQVGAGGIWRQPQHF
NA	TRBV19	NA	TRBJ1-2	TGTGCCAGTAGTCTGACAGAACTGGTTGGCTACACCTTC	CASSLTELVGYTF
NA	TRBV19	NA	TRBJ2-3	TGTGCCAGTAGTATAAAGAGCGGAAGCACAGATACGCAGTATTTT	CASSIKSGSTDTQYF
NA	TRBV6-6	NA	TRBJ2-7	TGTGCCAGCAGTTACTCCTCCTACGAGCAGTACTTC	CASSYSSYEQYF
NA	TRBV9	once	TRBJ1-6	TGTGCCAGCAGCGTAGACGGGGACGGTCGAAATTCACCCCTCCACTTT	CASSVDGDGRNSPLHF
NA	TRBV28	NA	TRBJ2-7	TGTGCCAGCACCTTGGGCGGGGCAAGCTACGAGCAGTACTTC	CASTLGGASYEQYF
NA	TRBV11-2	NA	TRBJ1-1	TGTGCCAGCAGCTTAGGTTCCAGGAAGAACACTGAAGCTTTCTTT	CASSLGSRKNTEAFF
TRBD1	TRBV15	NA	TRBJ1-4	TGTGCCACCAGCGATGACAGGGGAAGTAATGAAAAACTGTTTTTT	CATSDDRGSNEKLFF
NA	TRBV4-1	NA	TRBJ1-1	TGCGCCAGCAGCCAAGTCCGGGGGGCGAACACTGAAGCTTTCTTT	CASSQVRGANTEAFF
NA	TRBV27	NA	TRBJ1-4	TGTGCCAGCAGTTTAAACCGTGCGGGATCAGGAAAACTGTTTTTT	CASSLNRAGSGKLFF
TRBD1	TRBV19	NA	TRBJ2-1	TGTGCCAGTAGGGGACAGGGGGCTCTCCTACTATCCTACAATGAGCAGTTCTTC	CASRGQGALLLSYNEQFF
NA	TRBV28	once	TRBJ2-3	TGTGCCAGCAGACCTGTAGACGGTAACCCCCGGGACACAGATACGCAGTATTTT	CASRPVDGNPRDTDTQYF
TRBD2	TRBV27	NA	TRBJ2-5	TGTGCCAGCAGTTCCGGACTAGGGCAGAAGACCCAGTACTTC	CASSSGLGQKTQYF
TRBD1	TRBV7-9	NA	TRBJ2-7	TGTGCCAGCAGCTTAGCATCGGGACAGGGAAACGAGCAGTACTTC	CASSLASGQGNEQYF
NA	TRBV4-1	NA	TRBJ1-6	TGCGCCAGCAGCCAAGTCACGGCAGGGGCAGATAATTCACCCCTCCACTTT	CASSQVTAGADNSPLHF
NA	TRBV2	NA	TRBJ2-1	TGTGCCAGCAGGGCAACGGGGGCTAGCTCCTACAATGAGCAGTTCTTC	CASRATGASSYNEQFF
TRBD2	TRBV5-5	NA	TRBJ2-7	TGTGCCAGCAGCCCGCGGGGACTACAGCCCTACGAGCAGTACTTC	CASSPRGLQPYEQYF
TRBD2	TRBV15	NA	TRBJ2-1	TGTGCCACCAGCATGGGACTAGAAACTGGTGAGCAGTTCTTC	CATSMGLETGEQFF
NA	TRBV27	NA	TRBJ1-5	TGTGCCAGCAGTTTACGGCCAGATAATCAGCCCCAGCATTTT	CASSLRPDNQPQHF
NA	TRBV27	NA	TRBJ1-2	TGTGCCAGCAGTTTTACGGTTTCTCGAGGCTACACCTTC	CASSFTVSRGYTF
NA	TRBV28	NA	TRBJ1-1	TGTGCCAGCAGTCCGACTTGGGGAAAGGACACTGAAGCTTTCTTT	CASSPTWGKDTEAFF
NA	TRBV27	NA	TRBJ2-1	TGTGCCAGCAGTTCCAGAAACCGCAATAGCGGACTTGCCGAGGAGCAGTTCTTC	CASSSRNRNSGLAEEQFF
TRBD1	TRBV29-1	NA	TRBJ1-1	TGCAGTCTATCGACAGGGGGCACTGAAGCTTTCTTT	CSLSTGGTEAFF
TRBD2	TRBV10-3	NA	TRBJ2-7	TGTGCCATCAGCGGACTAGCGGGGGACCATATGGAGCAGTACTTC	CAISGLAGDHMEQYF
NA	TRBV28	NA	TRBJ2-7	TGTGCCAGCAGTTCGCTCGACAGATACGAGCAGTACTTC	CASSSLDRYEQYF
TRBD2	TRBV5-5	NA	TRBJ2-7	TGTGCCAGCAGCACCCCCTTCACCGGGACTAGTATTGGCTACGAGCAGTACTTC	CASSTPFTGTSIGYEQYF
NA	TRBV5-1	NA	TRBJ1-5	TGCGCCAGCAGCTTGGACGGGAATAGCAATCAGCCCCAGCATTTT	CASSLDGNSNQPQHF
NA	TRBV6-5	NA	TRBJ2-7	TGTGCCAGCAGTTACTGGCCCCTCAGCCGACACGAGCAGTACTTC	CASSYWPLSRHEQYF
NA	TRBV10-1	once	TRBJ2-1	TGCGCCAGCAGTGAGGGACAACCGATTAATGAGCAGTTCTTC	CASSEGQPINEQFF
NA	TRBV13	NA	TRBJ2-3	TGTGCCAGCAGACCGACCTCGCTAGATACGCAGTATTTT	CASRPTSLDTQYF
NA	TRBV5-6	NA	TRBJ1-3	TGTGCCAGCAGCTTGTTCTCTGGAAACACCATATATTTT	CASSLFSGNTIYF
NA	TRBV19	NA	TRBJ1-2	TGTGCCAGTAGTATGAGCCCGGGACGGAGGCACTATGGCTACACCTTC	CASSMSPGRRHYGYTF